This TCR beta chain was profiled in a study of pediatric ulcerative colitis. This CDR3 has 11 residues. Germline CDR1 reads SNHLY; CDR2 reads FYNNEI. Rectal tissue came from one to two pinch biopsies taken at colonoscopy. Assay: immunoSEQ multiplex PCR; the TCRdb copy retains only in-frame clones and omits some. Of roughly 17,000 clones listed, just under 75% were seen once; the top ten hold around 3.7%. A note on this clone: At one end, the junction sequence differs from germline, possibly due to a read error.

What was sequenced was gut tissue. This sequence was found in a girl aged 5-17 years with moderate ulcerative colitis. The rearrangement uses TRBV2 and TRBJ2-1; D gene unclear. This chain's CDR3 is CASSEAVRKVF. The CDR3, as DNA: TGTGCCAGCAGTGAAGCGGTCCGAAAGGTCTTC.